The 13 T cell receptor beta chains reported below all come from one sample, sequenced in a study of blood T cell repertoires in COVID-19. The method was immunoSEQ multiplex PCR; TCRdb's version includes in-frame clones alone and lacks a portion of them. The data contain some 80,000 clones, approximately 78% of them singletons. Input material: peripheral blood. All receptors come from a human donor in a cohort sampled during active COVID-19.

This sequence joins TRBV7-9 and TRBJ1-6, with 9 bases fitting TRBD1. CDR1 SEHNR and CDR2 FQNEAQ come from the germline V gene (reference sequence). The CDR3 totals 15 residues. With V trimmed by 7 bases and J by 10 bases, 11 bases remained unmatched. The CDR3 nucleotides are TGTGCCAGCAACCCACAGGGGGCCGGAGGGTCACCCCTCCACTTT. Translation: CASNPQGAGGSPLHF.

The chain links TRBV27 to TRBJ1-1; D possibly corresponds to TRBD1 (5 bases). The CDR3 is 14 amino acids. V was clipped by 5 bases and J by 0 bases, with 10 bases between them. From germline, CDR1 is MNHEY and CDR2 SMNVEV (reference sequence). Here the CDR3 DNA reads TGTGCCAGCAGTGGGGGGAGGATGAACACTGAAGCTTTCTTT. Translation gives CASSGGRMNTEAFF.

This clone was found once. This chain connects TRBV2 to TRBJ1-1; D perhaps matches TRBD1 (5 bases). Trimming cost V 5 bases and J 2 bases, with 12 bases left between them. The CDR3 loop spans 14 amino acids. Germline CDR1 is SNHLY and CDR2 is FYNNEI. CDR3 nucleotides: TGTGCCAGCAGTCTCAGGGCACTCAACACTGAAGCTTTCTTT. Residues: CASSLRALNTEAFF.

This chain connects TRBV5-1 to TRBJ1-2; D not certain. The CDR3 extends over 14 amino acids. Germline V lookup: CDR1 SGHRS, CDR2 YFSETQ. The V end was cut by 0 bases, the J end by 4 bases, with 10 bases between. For the CDR3, the DNA is TGCGCCAGCAGCTTGGCCTCGGGTTCCTATGGCTACACCTTC. Translation: CASSLASGSYGYTF. The variable domain in full, with the rest retrieved from reference TRBV5-1 and TRBJ1-2, is KAGVTQTPRYLIKTRGQQVTLSCSPISGHRSVSWYQQTPGQGLQFLFEYFSETQRNKGNFPGRFSGRQFSNSRSEMNVSTLELGDSALYLCASSLASGSYGYTFGSGTRLTVV.

The gene calls are TRBV5-6 and TRBJ2-3; TRBD1 aligns across 7 bases. J was trimmed by 2 bases and V by 4 bases; bases with no gene match: 7. Germline CDR1 is SGHDT and CDR2 is YYEEEE. The CDR3 has 15 amino acids. CDR3 coding DNA: TGTGCCAGCAGCCCTGGGACAGACAACACAGATACGCAGTATTTT. The encoded protein is CASSPGTDNTDTQYF. Based on the CDR3 plus reference TRBV5-6 and TRBJ2-3, the full variable domain is DAGVTQSPTHLIKTRGQQVTLRCSPKSGHDTVSWYQQALGQGPQFIFQYYEEEERQRGNFPDRFSGHQFPNYSSELNVNALLLGDSALYLCASSPGTDNTDTQYFGPGTRLTVL.

V and J are TRBV2 and TRBJ1-6; no clear D gene. The CDR3 extends over 15 amino acids. Trimming removed 2 bases at V and 0 bases at J, with 5 bases between. Germline V gene data show CDR1 as SNHLY and CDR2 as FYNNEI. The CDR3 DNA reads TGTGCCAGCAGTGAACGGGACTCCTATAATTCACCCCTCCACTTT. Protein: CASSERDSYNSPLHF.

V gene TRBV5-1 combines with J gene TRBJ2-3; 10 bases agree with TRBD2. Germline V gene data show CDR1 as SGHRS and CDR2 as YFSETQ. J lost 4 bases, V lost 1 base, and 6 bases had no gene match. The CDR3 spans 16 residues. The CDR3 region is CASSLITSGVADTQYF. The CDR3 DNA follows: TGCGCCAGCAGCTTGATAACTAGCGGGGTGGCAGATACGCAGTATTTT.

The gene calls are TRBV5-6 and TRBJ2-7; 10 nucleotides align to TRBD1. CDR1 SGHDT and CDR2 YYEEEE come from the germline V gene. V was pared by 6 bases and J by 6 bases, with 9 bases of the junction left unmatched. This CDR3 contains 14 residues. The CDR3 protein is CASTSTGGSGEQYF. The DNA for the CDR3 is TGTGCCAGCACATCGACAGGGGGCTCCGGCGAGCAGTACTTC. Full variable domain (remainder filled in from reference TRBV5-6 and TRBJ2-7): DAGVTQSPTHLIKTRGQQVTLRCSPKSGHDTVSWYQQALGQGPQFIFQYYEEEERQRGNFPDRFSGHQFPNYSSELNVNALLLGDSALYLCASTSTGGSGEQYFGPGTRLTVT.

The genes are TRBV5-1 and TRBJ2-3; 9 bases fit TRBD1. With 4 bases clipped from V and 4 bases from J, the junction kept 7 bases outside the gene matches. The length of the CDR3 is 15 residues. Germline V gene sequence: CDR1 SGHRS, CDR2 YFSETQ. The CDR3 here is CASSVSGTGPDTQYF. The CDR3 DNA follows: TGCGCCAGCAGCGTATCCGGGACAGGGCCAGATACGCAGTATTTT. The variable domain in full, completed from reference TRBV5-1 and TRBJ2-3, reads KAGVTQTPRYLIKTRGQQVTLSCSPISGHRSVSWYQQTPGQGLQFLFEYFSETQRNKGNFPGRFSGRQFSNSRSEMNVSTLELGDSALYLCASSVSGTGPDTQYFGPGTRLTVL.

The CDR3 reads CASSSYLGEYQETQYF. The DNA of the CDR3 is TGTGCCAGCAGCTCCTATCTTGGGGAGTACCAAGAGACCCAGTACTTC. The rearrangement joins TRBV11-1 to TRBJ2-5, with a weak D call TRBD2 (5 bases). The CDR3 covers 16 residues. Germline CDR1 and CDR2: SGHAT and FQDESV (reference sequence). The V gene lost 4 bases and the J gene lost 0 bases, with 15 bases spanning the gap.

The chain couples TRBV5-1 to TRBJ2-7; perhaps TRBD1 as D (5 bases). Per germline, CDR1 SGHRS and CDR2 YFSETQ. V lost 2 bases, J lost 5 bases, and 11 bases lay in between. This CDR3 spans 13 amino acids. CDR3 sequence reads: CASSLRQGHEQYF. CDR3 nucleotides: TGCGCCAGCAGCTTACGGCAGGGCCACGAGCAGTACTTC.

The V and J genes are TRBV30 and TRBJ1-4, with D tentatively TRBD1 (6 bases). The germline V gene has CDR1 GTSNPN and CDR2 SVGIG (reference sequence). This CDR3 comprises 14 residues. Between the trimmed V and J ends, which lost 4 bases and 3 bases, there was a span of 12 bases. The CDR3 sequence: CAWNTGLANEKLFF. Here the CDR3 DNA reads TGTGCCTGGAATACAGGGCTGGCTAATGAAAAACTGTTTTTT.

The table lists this clone with a few counts. The chain carries TRBV5-1 and TRBJ1-3; 9 nucleotides agree with TRBD1. The germline gives CDR1 SGHRS, CDR2 YFSETQ. V shed 4 bases, J shed 2 bases, and the junction held 7 bases outside the gene matches. The CDR3 spans 16 residues. CDR3 sequence (DNA): TGCGCCAGCAGCACTGGGACAGGGAGGACTGGAAACACCATATATTTT. Its protein product is CASSTGTGRTGNTIYF.